This TCR beta chain is from a study of T cell responses to AZD1222 COVID-19 vaccine (dated by TCRdb to the early 2020s). Study-level background: A total of approximately 240 trial participants underwent TCR sequencing, of whom 207 had received two doses of AZD1222 and about 25 had received two doses of the MenACWY control vaccine. Enrollment into the trials was organized by age into subgroups of 18-55, 56-69 and 70-plus years, and those subgroups contained approximately 160, 26 and 62 TCR-sequenced participants, respectively. Study-wide conclusions, independent of this receptor: CD4 TCRs associated with the vaccine covered the entire spike protein, and the dominant responses were in regions 160-218 and 743-854. Nearly half of unique spike-specific TCRs reportedly recognized epitopes outside regions mutated in the B.1.351 and B.1.1.7 variants. The 56-69-year group was small, and its depth increase did not reach significance, likely because of low power. Because no day 14 peak-response samples were available, the repertoires could be characterized only after the peak T cell response. Most participants were white British and females outnumbered males, and the authors suggested that clonal diversity may have been underestimated. A significant rise in spike-specific TCR breadth and depth was observed after two AZD1222 doses relative to day 0 and relative to MenACWY recipients. Only a handful of AZD1222 recipients were SARS-CoV-2 seropositive at baseline, limiting conclusions about previously exposed vaccinees.

Remarks on this clone: It has no known antigen specificity. Base-call qualities are not available, and no considerably larger clone is one nucleotide away.

The time point label here, explained by the study, means: about 28 days (+/-7) after the second vaccine dose. Because spike-specific TCR depth and breadth did not differ between the two schedules, AZD1222 recipients who got a second dose at roughly 4 weeks were pooled with those who got a second dose at roughly 12 weeks. Vaccinee samples came from UK trials COV001 and COV002, including a single-blind randomized controlled phase 2/3 trial of AZD1222 (ChAdOx1 nCoV-19) in healthy adults. For TCRbeta chain sequencing, PBMC samples were collected from trial participants at day 0 and at day 28 after the second dose. Inclusive of the bounding cysteine and phenylalanine, the CDR3 is 16 residues long. The entry retains the CDR3 DNA only, 48 bases that are in frame from base 1. Relative to germline, V is missing 4 bases and J is missing 5 bases, with 11 bases of the junction outside any gene match. The germline V gene supplies CDR1 SGDLS and CDR2 YYNGEE.

The CDR3 regions of human TCRbeta chains were subjected to immunosequencing. The original pipeline was this. TCRs in the repertoires were matched against a reference library of SARS-CoV-2-specific TCRs that had been generated with the MIRA antigen-specificity platform. Breadth was defined as the fraction of unique TCRs that were SARS-CoV-2-associated. Depth was defined as the fraction of total T cells that were SARS-CoV-2-associated. Using the MIRA data, every spike-specific TCR was mapped to the spike region that the TCR reacted to and assigned to either a CD4 or a CD8 class. Log10-transformed breadth and depth values were compared by one-way ANOVA with Sidak's multiple comparisons tests. TCRdb provides this immuneACCESS table in a form limited to in-frame rearrangements. Some clones are lacking; in checked studies, under half of them reflect an unresolved V gene, and why the rest are absent is not known. From that table come the V and J calls and clone size; the DNA was used to work out D and trimming. This sample holds about 150,000 clones; 90% to 95% were observed only once. Jointly, the top ten make up approximately 1.3% of the sample.

The chain is made from TRBV9 and TRBJ2-5, with 10 bases matching TRBD2. The input for sequencing was peripheral blood, taken 28 days after the second AZD1222 dose. The TCR comes from an adult who received the AZD1222 COVID-19 vaccine. The nucleotide sequence is given as TGTGCCAGCAGCCCTGCAGCGGGGGGGCCGGGGGAGACCCAGTACTTC. Protein translation: CASSPAAGGPGETQYF.